The rows below give T cell receptor beta chains drawn from one sample of a study of control samples from healthy donors and cancer patients. Clones were sequenced by immunoSEQ multiplex PCR, and TCRdb holds only the in-frame ones, with some missing. In the table there are some 120,000 clones, under 95% of which are singletons. Sequences were obtained from PBMCs. These TCRs come from a man in his forties or fifties with head and neck cancer. The CDR3 runs from the conserved cysteine through the conserved F or W. Each record gives: V gene, J gene, CDR3 protein.

v_call: TRBV7-8
j_call: TRBJ1-2
cdr3_aa: CASSPLVGGAYGYTF

v_call: TRBV7-3
j_call: TRBJ1-4
cdr3_aa: CASSGDVNEKLFF

v_call: TRBV7-9
j_call: TRBJ2-3
cdr3_aa: CASSLPTGGGTDTQYF

v_call: TRBV9
j_call: TRBJ2-7
cdr3_aa: CASSATGGGSYEQYF

v_call: TRBV3-1/TRBV3-2
j_call: TRBJ2-7
cdr3_aa: CASSHSSRGYEQYF

v_call: TRBV4-1
j_call: TRBJ2-7
cdr3_aa: CASSRPGQSREQYF

v_call: TRBV16
j_call: TRBJ1-1
cdr3_aa: CASSQARQNTEAFF

v_call: TRBV13
j_call: TRBJ2-3
cdr3_aa: CASSWGTSGVDTQYF

v_call: TRBV9
j_call: TRBJ2-7
cdr3_aa: CASSVSTGPYEQYF

v_call: TRBV6-6
j_call: TRBJ1-2
cdr3_aa: CASSPTLQGANYGYTF

v_call: TRBV5-1
j_call: TRBJ2-1
cdr3_aa: CASSPGQAGEQFF

v_call: TRBV30
j_call: TRBJ1-2
cdr3_aa: CAWSQSVGYGYTF

v_call: TRBV12-5
j_call: TRBJ2-1
cdr3_aa: CASGRLAGGPGYEQFF

v_call: TRBV4-3
j_call: TRBJ2-5
cdr3_aa: CASSQAGAGGETQYF

v_call: TRBV14
j_call: TRBJ1-3
cdr3_aa: CASSQGWGGSGNTIYF

v_call: TRBV7-2
j_call: TRBJ2-1
cdr3_aa: CASSLNGLAGIEQFF

v_call: TRBV4-1
j_call: TRBJ1-5
cdr3_aa: CASSQETGVGQPQHF

v_call: TRBV6-5
j_call: TRBJ1-4
cdr3_aa: CASSRGTGGRKLFF

v_call: TRBV5-3
j_call: TRBJ2-1
cdr3_aa: CARSLECSGGNEQFF

v_call: TRBV15
j_call: TRBJ1-1
cdr3_aa: CATSRDRGVNTEAFF

v_call: TRBV12-3/TRBV12-4
j_call: TRBJ1-1
cdr3_aa: CASSLRGNTEAFF

v_call: TRBV12-3/TRBV12-4
j_call: TRBJ1-5
cdr3_aa: CASSLKWAQPQHF

v_call: TRBV4-2
j_call: TRBJ1-5
cdr3_aa: CASSQDGQGVGPQHF

v_call: TRBV19
j_call: TRBJ2-3
cdr3_aa: CASSIGGQVTDTQYF

v_call: TRBV3-1/TRBV3-2
j_call: TRBJ2-7
cdr3_aa: CASSRQIRDMQYF

v_call: TRBV7-3
j_call: TRBJ2-1
cdr3_aa: CASSSRGARNEQFF

v_call: TRBV28
j_call: TRBJ2-2
cdr3_aa: CASSSPSGEYAGELFF

v_call: TRBV5-8
j_call: TRBJ2-4
cdr3_aa: CASSFLRLAGVVGFQYF

v_call: TRBV6-2/TRBV6-3
j_call: TRBJ1-5
cdr3_aa: CASSDRGDQPQHF

v_call: TRBV6-2/TRBV6-3
j_call: TRBJ1-1
cdr3_aa: CASSDRGRVTEAFF

v_call: TRBV5-6
j_call: TRBJ1-4
cdr3_aa: CASERRGQDPNEKLFF

v_call: TRBV4-2
j_call: TRBJ2-5
cdr3_aa: CASSQPSGGRQETQYF

v_call: TRBV10-3
j_call: TRBJ1-5
cdr3_aa: CAISESDVGNQPQHF

v_call: TRBV29-1
j_call: TRBJ2-7
cdr3_aa: CSVSRDRVSYEQYF

v_call: TRBV29-1
j_call: TRBJ2-1
cdr3_aa: CSVGTGGLNEQFF

v_call: TRBV6-5
j_call: TRBJ1-6
cdr3_aa: CASKDGTGGQPLHF

v_call: TRBV7-2
j_call: TRBJ2-1
cdr3_aa: CASSLLGGGNEQFF

v_call: TRBV19
j_call: TRBJ1-3
cdr3_aa: CASMRGAGNTIYF

v_call: TRBV5-6
j_call: TRBJ1-5
cdr3_aa: CASSLRTKYQPQHF

v_call: TRBV5-4
j_call: TRBJ1-1
cdr3_aa: CASSLGHREFSGEAFF

v_call: TRBV2
j_call: TRBJ2-1
cdr3_aa: CASRTGPTSVEQFF

v_call: TRBV24-1
j_call: TRBJ1-1
cdr3_aa: CATSGGNTEAFF

v_call: TRBV5-4
j_call: TRBJ2-1
cdr3_aa: CASSRGAGASYNEQFF